This T cell receptor beta chain is drawn from a study of human T cells and chemical hapten exposure. Germline assignment: CDR1 SGHTA and CDR2 FQGNSA. The ends were cut back, 5 bases at V and 3 bases at J, with 20 bases in the middle. This CDR3 has 16 amino acids. It was the library that attached unique molecular identifiers to individual cDNA molecules. TCRdb analysed the RACE reads with MiXCR anew, one entry per CDR3 protein. The table includes more than 95,000 distinct CDR3 sequences, nearly 35% detected once. The time point was: patch test 3, about 24 weeks after DPC sensitization. Treatment denoted: therapeutic diphenylcyclopropenone sensitization with weekly scalp DPC. Patients had alopecia, were aged 18 to 70, and were not pregnant. Unfractionated whole blood was the source from which total RNA was extracted.

The source of this sequence is a middle-aged man with alopecia areata. Some clones in this sample may be carry-over from other donors' samples. The specimen comprised whole blood, sampled in connection with sensitization to the hapten diphenylcyclopropenone (DPC). The chain uses TRBV7-2 and TRBJ2-7; D is possibly TRBD2 (6 bases). CDR3 loop: CASSIRAGAGNYEQYF. CDR3 in DNA: TGTGCCAGCAGCATACGAGCTGGCGCGGGAAACTACGAGCAGTACTTC.